The present T cell receptor (beta chain) was sequenced within a study of T cell responses to AZD1222 COVID-19 vaccine. The CDR3 is 16 amino acids. CDR1 is SGHTA, CDR2 FQGNSA, per germline. V shed 1 base and J shed 3 bases, with 13 bases lying between them. Clones were sequenced by immunoSEQ multiplex PCR, and TCRdb holds only the in-frame ones, with some missing. The sample records some 100,000 clones, approximately 90% being singletons. The chain employs TRBV7-2 and TRBJ1-5; D call uncertain. The sequence came from an adult in good health. This sample comprised peripheral blood, obtained on day 0 of AZD1222 vaccination. CDR3 amino acids: CASSLEGRPFNQPQHF. CDR3 DNA: TGTGCCAGCAGCTTAGAAGGTCGCCCGTTCAATCAGCCCCAGCATTTT.